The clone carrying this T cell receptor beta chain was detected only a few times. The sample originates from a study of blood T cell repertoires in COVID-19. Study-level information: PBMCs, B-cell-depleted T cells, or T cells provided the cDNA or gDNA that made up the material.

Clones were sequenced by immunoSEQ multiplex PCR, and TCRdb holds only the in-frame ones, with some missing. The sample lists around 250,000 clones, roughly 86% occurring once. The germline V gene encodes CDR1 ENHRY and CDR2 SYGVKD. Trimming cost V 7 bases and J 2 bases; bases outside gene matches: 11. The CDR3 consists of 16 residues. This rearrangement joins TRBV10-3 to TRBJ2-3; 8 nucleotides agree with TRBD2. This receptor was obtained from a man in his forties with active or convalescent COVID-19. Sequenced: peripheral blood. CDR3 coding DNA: TGTGCCATCAAGCCCAACCCACTAGCGGTCACAGATACGCAGTATTTT. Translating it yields CAIKPNPLAVTDTQYF.